A selection of T cell receptor beta chains follows, all from one sample in a study of T cell clusters in autoimmune cytopenias. TCRdb reanalyzed the multiplex PCR reads, giving one entry per CDR3 protein sequence and no DNA. This sample's table has over 2,000 distinct CDR3 sequences. The sample consisted of peripheral blood. These receptors all come from a human donor with an autoimmune cytopenia or autoimmune hepatitis (not recorded which). The CDR3 runs from the conserved cysteine through the conserved F or W. Each record gives: V gene, clone size, J gene, CDR3 protein. Part of the rows lack a size; the others show once, few, many or a class for expanded clones.

TRBV19	medium-sized	TRBJ1-4	CASSGTGGEKLFF
TRBV6-5	medium-sized	TRBJ2-3	CASSYSGQAGDTQYF
TRBV12-3/TRBV12-4	medium-sized	TRBJ1-2	CASSYSKPGGDDGYTF
TRBV28	.	TRBJ2-2	CASSLQARGYTGELFF
TRBV20-1	.	TRBJ2-5	CSATSPLEETQYF
TRBV14	.	TRBJ2-1	CASSPFAGGPRNEQFF
TRBV19	medium-sized	TRBJ2-1	CASSSATSGFYNEQFF
TRBV6-5	medium-sized	TRBJ2-2	CASSYSIVVAGELFF
TRBV30	medium-sized	TRBJ2-1	CAWGVGNEQFF
TRBV6-1	medium-sized	TRBJ2-5	CASSSRGETQYF
TRBV19	medium-sized	TRBJ1-6	CAITGSPHSPLHF
TRBV29-1	medium-sized	TRBJ1-1	CSVQDRGQSMNTEAFF
TRBV20-1	.	TRBJ2-1	CSASLQREFIPYNEQFF
TRBV20-1	.	TRBJ1-4	CSASFRIRGEKLFF
TRBV30	.	TRBJ1-1	CAWSVTGTEAFF
TRBV5-1	.	TRBJ2-7	CASSRGMGEQYF
TRBV18	.	TRBJ2-3	CASSPSVTSTDTQYF
TRBV12-3/TRBV12-4	.	TRBJ2-7	CASRTTGEHYEQYF
TRBV6-1	medium-sized	TRBJ1-2	CASAQSGVVGYTF
TRBV5-5	medium-sized	TRBJ2-3	CASSLTYGTEWGTDTQYF
TRBV10-3	.	TRBJ2-1	CAISETSGRYNEQFF
TRBV19	.	TRBJ2-7	CASKGTGASYEQYF
TRBV6-5	medium-sized	TRBJ1-2	CASRPSGTGRSYGYTF
TRBV12-3/TRBV12-4	.	TRBJ2-6	CASSESGTGFTGANVLTF
TRBV19	medium-sized	TRBJ2-2	CASRTSGFLVGELFF
TRBV15	.	TRBJ2-2	CATGGAGELFF
TRBV12-3/TRBV12-4	.	TRBJ2-3	CASSSGLALYTDTQYF
TRBV10-3	medium-sized	TRBJ2-5	CATGLAGGQGETQYF
TRBV19	.	TRBJ2-3	CASSIARAADTQYF
TRBV12-3/TRBV12-4	.	TRBJ1-1	CASSPTQGAGNTEAFF
TRBV12-3/TRBV12-4	medium-sized	TRBJ1-6	CASSLQGNNSPLHF
TRBV5-4	medium-sized	TRBJ2-1	CASSLALGSEQFF
TRBV6-5	medium-sized	TRBJ2-7	CASSYSKTSTSYEQYF
TRBV19	.	TRBJ1-6	CASSTKQTVLGPYNSPLHF
TRBV12-3/TRBV12-4	.	TRBJ2-7	CASSVAPYEQYF
TRBV7-9	.	TRBJ1-3	CASSFGSSGNTIYF
TRBV5-1	.	TRBJ1-1	CASSLAPTGAANEAFF
TRBV14	.	TRBJ2-5	CASSQVPGTMQETQYF
TRBV12-3/TRBV12-4	.	TRBJ2-7	CASSLESGQPLEQYF
TRBV12-3/TRBV12-4	medium-sized	TRBJ2-5	CASRSGTGTKETQYF
TRBV29-1	medium-sized	TRBJ2-3	CSVVAGSTDTQYF
TRBV10-3	.	TRBJ2-2	CAITPVQGLNTGELFF
TRBV6-6	.	TRBJ2-2	CAIRGTSGTGELFF
TRBV13	medium-sized	TRBJ2-1	CASSLSGRGPDEQFF
TRBV6-5	medium-sized	TRBJ2-1	CASRSTGTSGNEQFF
TRBV12-3/TRBV12-4	medium-sized	TRBJ2-7	CASRIGPSEQYF
TRBV6-6	medium-sized	TRBJ1-6	CASSSGMGRYNSPLHF
TRBV19	medium-sized	TRBJ2-1	CASSIPSGGSYNEQFF
TRBV18	.	TRBJ2-7	CASSPSRGGSTYEQYF
TRBV7-6	medium-sized	TRBJ1-5	CASSYYQPQHF
TRBV20-1	.	TRBJ2-5	CSARGIQRETQYF
TRBV14	.	TRBJ2-7	CASSQVGEQYF
TRBV19	.	TRBJ2-2	CASSRDRVNTGELFF
TRBV19	medium-sized	TRBJ1-6	CASSIKGQSSYNSPLHF
TRBV27	medium-sized	TRBJ1-6	CASSMTGPYNSPLHF